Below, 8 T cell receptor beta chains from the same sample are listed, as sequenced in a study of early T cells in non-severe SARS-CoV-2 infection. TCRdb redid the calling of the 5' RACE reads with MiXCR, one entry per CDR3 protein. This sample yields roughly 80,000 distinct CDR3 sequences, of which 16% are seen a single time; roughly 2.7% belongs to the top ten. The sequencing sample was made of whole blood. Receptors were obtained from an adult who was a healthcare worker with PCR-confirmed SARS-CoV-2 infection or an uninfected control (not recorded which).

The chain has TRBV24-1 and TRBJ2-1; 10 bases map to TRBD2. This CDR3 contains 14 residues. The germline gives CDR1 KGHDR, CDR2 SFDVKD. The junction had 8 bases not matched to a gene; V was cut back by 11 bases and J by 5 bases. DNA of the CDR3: TGTGCCATTGCCGGGACTAGCGACCACAATGAGCAGTTCTTC. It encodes CAIAGTSDHNEQFF.

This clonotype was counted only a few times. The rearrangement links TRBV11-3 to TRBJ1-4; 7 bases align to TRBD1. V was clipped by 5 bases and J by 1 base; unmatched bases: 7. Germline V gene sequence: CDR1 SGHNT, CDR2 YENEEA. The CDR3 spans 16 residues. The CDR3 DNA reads TGTGCCAGCAGCCGAGCTCAGGGGGGAACTAATGAAAAACTGTTTTTT. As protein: CASSRAQGGTNEKLFF. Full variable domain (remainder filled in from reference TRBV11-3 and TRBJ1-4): EAGVVQSPRYKIIEKKQPVAFWCNPISGHNTLYWYLQNLGQGPELLIRYENEEAVDDSQLPKDRFSAERLKGVDSTLKIQPAELGDSAVYLCASSRAQGGTNEKLFFGSGTQLSVL.

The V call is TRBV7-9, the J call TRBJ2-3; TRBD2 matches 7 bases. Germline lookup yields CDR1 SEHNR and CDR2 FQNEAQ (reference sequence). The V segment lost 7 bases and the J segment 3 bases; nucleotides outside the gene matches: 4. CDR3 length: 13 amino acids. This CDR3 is CASIVAGTDTQYF. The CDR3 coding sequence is TGTGCCAGCATCGTAGCGGGTACAGATACGCAGTATTTT.

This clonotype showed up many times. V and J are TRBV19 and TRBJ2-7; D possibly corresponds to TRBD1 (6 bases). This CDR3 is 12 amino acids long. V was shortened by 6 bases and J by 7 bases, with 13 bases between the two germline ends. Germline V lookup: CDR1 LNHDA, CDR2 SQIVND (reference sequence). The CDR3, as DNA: TGTGCCAGTAGCCAACAGGGCTGGGAGCAGTACTTC. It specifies CASSQQGWEQYF. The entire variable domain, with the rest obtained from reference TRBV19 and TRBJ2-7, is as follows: DGGITQSPKYLFRKEGQNVTLSCEQNLNHDAMYWYRQDPGQGLRLIYYSQIVNDFQKGDIAEGYSVSREKKESFPLTVTSAQKNPTAFYLCASSQQGWEQYFGPGTRLTVT.

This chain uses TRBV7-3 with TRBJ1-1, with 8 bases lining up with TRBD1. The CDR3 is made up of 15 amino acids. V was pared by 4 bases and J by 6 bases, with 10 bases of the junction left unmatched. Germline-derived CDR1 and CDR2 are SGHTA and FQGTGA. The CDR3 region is CASSSPSTGVAEAFF. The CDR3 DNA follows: TGTGCCAGCAGCTCCCCGTCGACAGGGGTGGCTGAAGCTTTCTTT.

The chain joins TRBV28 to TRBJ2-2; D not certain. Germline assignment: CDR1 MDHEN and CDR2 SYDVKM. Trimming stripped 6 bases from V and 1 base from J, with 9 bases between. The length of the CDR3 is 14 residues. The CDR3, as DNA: TGTGCCAGCAGACGGGCAGTGAACACCGGGGAGCTGTTTTTT. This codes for CASRRAVNTGELFF.

Here the CDR3 DNA reads TGTGCCATCAGGGACGGGGACATTAATCAGCCCCAGCATTTT. Its protein product is CAIRDGDINQPQHF. This rearrangement joins TRBV10-3 to TRBJ1-5; D perhaps matches TRBD1 (6 bases). The CDR3 contains 14 residues. Germline CDR1 reads ENHRY; CDR2 reads SYGVKD. V lost 6 bases, J lost 4 bases, and 13 bases lay in between.

CDR3 nucleotides: TGTGCCAGCAGCACACGCGGGAACTCCCAAGAGACCCAGTACTTC. It codes for CASSTRGNSQETQYF. The genes are TRBV9 and TRBJ2-5, with D possibly being TRBD2 (6 bases). Trimming shortened V by 4 bases and J by 1 base, and 14 bases separated the two germline ends. CDR1 SGDLS and CDR2 YYNGEE come from the germline V gene. The CDR3 is 15 amino acids.